Ten or more counts support the clone carrying this T cell receptor (beta chain). Its cognate antigen is unknown. This sample stems from a study of T-cell reconstitution after alpha-beta-depleted transplantation in children. The CDR3 has 16 residues. The junction had 9 bases not matched to a gene; V was cut back by 3 bases and J by 5 bases. Germline CDR1 reads DFQATT; CDR2 reads SNEGSKA (reference sequence). General study findings and limits: After one year, T-cell counts and TCRbeta diversity mostly came from new T cells. Several hundred graft clones that had expanded were reportedly the source of alpha-beta T cells about two months after transplant.

It was with unique molecular identifiers that the TCRbeta library was prepared. A single record per CDR3 protein comes from TCRdb applying MiXCR to the PCR reads. The data show 280,000 or so distinct CDR3 sequences, around a tenth seen once. The material sequenced was peripheral blood, taken 180 days after TCRalphabeta/CD19-depleted stem cell transplant. The TCR sequence derives from a male patient under 10 years old who had a stem cell transplant for chronic granulomatous disease, so the T cells may come from the graft donor. This sequence joins TRBV20-1 and TRBJ2-1; TRBD2 matches at 11 bases. In nucleotides, the CDR3 is TGCAGTGCTAGGAAACCGGGACTAGCGGCCCACAATGAGCAGTTCTTC. Translation: CSARKPGLAAHNEQFF.